This passage covers 8 T cell receptor beta chains from one sample sequenced in a study of cytomegalovirus exposure and HLA in healthy donors. The PCR ran on 60 Vbeta and 13 Jbeta primers. Sequenced by immunoSEQ multiplex PCR; TCRdb stores in-frame clones only, minus some. The data hold approximately 110,000 clones, with over 70% observed a single time. The sequenced material came from PBMCs. These receptors came from a woman between 40 and 55 years old in good health and CMV-seropositive.

This chain joins TRBV4-1 and TRBJ2-3; D not resolved. The CDR3 loop spans 14 amino acids. CDR1 is MGHRA, CDR2 YSYEKL, per germline. V dropped 5 bases and J dropped 10 bases, with 19 bases sitting between them. CDR3 coding DNA: TGCGCCAGCAGCAGACTCACCGGATTCTCCGCGCAGTATTTT. This sequence encodes CASSRLTGFSAQYF.

The J gene is TRBJ1-1, the V gene TRBV10-3; TRBD1 matches 9 bases. The CDR3 runs to 17 residues. CDR1 ENHRY and CDR2 SYGVKD come from the germline V gene. Losses at the gene ends were 6 bases for V and 3 bases for J; bases not matched to a gene: 14. Here the CDR3 reads CAISPGQGNRGDTEAFF. DNA for the CDR3: TGTGCCATCAGCCCGGGACAGGGAAACCGTGGGGACACTGAAGCTTTCTTT.

The chain carries TRBV5-1 and TRBJ1-4; D is unresolved. The germline V gene encodes CDR1 SGHRS and CDR2 YFSETQ. The CDR3 runs to 14 residues. V lost 2 bases, J lost 8 bases, and 13 bases lay in between. CDR3 residues: CASSFGGTWEKLFF. The CDR3 DNA follows: TGCGCCAGCAGCTTTGGAGGAACATGGGAAAAACTGTTTTTT.

The rearrangement links TRBV5-4 to TRBJ2-7, with 9 nucleotides matching TRBD1. Germline V gene sequence: CDR1 SGHNT, CDR2 YYREEE (reference sequence). J was trimmed by 4 bases and V by 3 bases; bases with no gene match: 5. The CDR3 runs 14 residues. The CDR3 reads CASSSRDRAYEQYF. The CDR3 nucleotides are TGTGCCAGCAGCTCCCGGGACAGGGCGTACGAGCAGTACTTC.

The rearrangement links TRBV27 to TRBJ2-7; D is possibly TRBD1 (6 bases). The germline CDR1 and CDR2 sequences are MNHEY and SMNVEV (reference sequence). The CDR3 spans 16 residues. Deletions cut 5 bases from V and 4 bases from J, with 21 bases between. The CDR3 region has the DNA TGTGCCAGCAGTCCCTCGCAGGGGACCCGAGTATACGAGCAGTACTTC. It encodes CASSPSQGTRVYEQYF.

The rearrangement links TRBV6-1 to TRBJ1-1; a weak D match, TRBD1 (6 bases). Trimming took 3 bases from V and 2 from J, leaving 10 bases between them. CDR3 length: 14 amino acids. The germline CDR1 and CDR2 sequences are MNHNS and SASEGT. CDR3 sequence: CASSDQGPNTEAFF. As DNA, the CDR3 is TGTGCCAGCAGTGATCAGGGGCCTAACACTGAAGCTTTCTTT.

The V gene is TRBV2, the J gene TRBJ2-2; 8 bases match TRBD2. Germline lookup yields CDR1 SNHLY and CDR2 FYNNEI. Trimming took 5 bases from V and 2 from J; bases not matched to a gene: 10. CDR3 length: 17 residues. The DNA of the CDR3 is TGTGCCAGCAGTACGCCTCGGGAGGGAACCAACACCGGGGAGCTGTTTTTT. Translated: CASSTPREGTNTGELFF.

The V call is TRBV28, the J call TRBJ1-5, with a tentative D call TRBD1 (5 bases). This CDR3 spans 15 amino acids. Deletions cut 5 bases from V and 4 bases from J, with 15 bases between. CDR1 and CDR2 (germline): MDHEN, SYDVKM. The CDR3 region is CASSQRVRGNQPQHF. CDR3 sequence (DNA): TGTGCCAGCAGTCAAAGGGTCCGGGGGAATCAGCCCCAGCATTTT. The whole variable domain, filled in from reference TRBV28 and TRBJ1-5, reads DVKVTQSSRYLVKRTGEKVFLECVQDMDHENMFWYRQDPGLGLRLIYFSYDVKMKEKGDIPEGYSVSREKKERFSLILESASTNQTSMYLCASSQRVRGNQPQHFGDGTRLSIL.